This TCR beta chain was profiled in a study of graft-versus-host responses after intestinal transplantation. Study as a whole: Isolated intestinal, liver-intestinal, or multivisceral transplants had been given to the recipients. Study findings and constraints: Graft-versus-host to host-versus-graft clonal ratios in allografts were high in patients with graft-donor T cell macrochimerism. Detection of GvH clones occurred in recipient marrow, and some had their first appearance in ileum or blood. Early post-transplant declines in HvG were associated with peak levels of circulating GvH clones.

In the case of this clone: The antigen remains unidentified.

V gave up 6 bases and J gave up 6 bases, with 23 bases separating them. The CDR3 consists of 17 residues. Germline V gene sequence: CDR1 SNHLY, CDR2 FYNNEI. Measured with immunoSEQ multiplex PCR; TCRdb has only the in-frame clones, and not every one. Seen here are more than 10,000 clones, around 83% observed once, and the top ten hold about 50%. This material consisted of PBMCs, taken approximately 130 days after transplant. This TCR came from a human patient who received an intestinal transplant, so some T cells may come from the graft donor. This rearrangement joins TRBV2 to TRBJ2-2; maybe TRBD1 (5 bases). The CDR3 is CASSDLRVVRSAGELFF. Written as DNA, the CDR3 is TGTGCCAGCAGCGATCTCAGGGTAGTACGGAGCGCCGGGGAGCTGTTTTTT.